These 27 T cell receptor beta chains originate from one sample sequenced in a study. TCRdb used MiXCR to reprocess the RT-PCR reads, holding one entry per CDR3 protein. Of about 680,000 distinct CDR3 sequences listed, 14% are singletons. Material for sequencing was memory CD4+ T cells from blood. These receptors were collected from a female donor in good health, serving as a healthy control.

The chain carries TRBV29-1 and TRBJ2-4; 8 bases line up with TRBD1. Trimming at V came to 7 bases and at J to 0 bases, leaving 8 bases not matched to a gene. The CDR3 sequence is 15 residues long. CDR1 and CDR2 (germline): SQVTM, ANQGSEA. Here the CDR3 reads CSATTGGVAKNIQYF. The CDR3 DNA is TGCAGCGCTACTACAGGGGGAGTAGCCAAAAACATTCAGTACTTC. Using reference TRBV29-1 and TRBJ2-4 for the parts outside the CDR3, the full variable domain is SAVISQKPSRDICQRGTSLTIQCQVDSQVTMMFWYRQQPGQSLTLIATANQGSEATYESGFVIDKFPISRPNLTFSTLTVSNMSPEDSSIYLCSATTGGVAKNIQYFGAGTRLSVL.

The sample holds a few counts of this clonotype. The V gene is TRBV7-2, the J gene TRBJ1-5; 7 bases align to TRBD1. Germline lookup yields CDR1 SGHTA and CDR2 FQGNSA. The CDR3 is 15 amino acids. V lost 1 base and J lost 5; bases outside the gene matches: 5. DNA of the CDR3: TGTGCCAGCAGCTTAGAACAGGGGCCTCATCAGCCCCAGCATTTT. Protein: CASSLEQGPHQPQHF.

This clonotype was detected ten times or more. The chain is built from TRBV20-1 and TRBJ1-1; the D is unclear. This CDR3 spans 12 amino acids. Trimming removed 7 bases at V and 3 bases at J, with 12 bases between. CDR1 and CDR2 (germline): DFQATT, SNEGSKA (reference sequence). CDR3 residues: CSVFISDTEAFF. In DNA form, the CDR3 reads TGCAGTGTCTTCATCAGTGACACTGAAGCTTTCTTT.

This clonotype occurred many times. V and J are TRBV6-6 and TRBJ1-2, with D possibly matching TRBD1 (6 bases). The V end was cut by 6 bases, the J end by 8 bases, with 13 bases between. The CDR3 totals 12 residues. CDR1 and CDR2 from the germline V gene are MNHNY and SVGAGI (reference sequence). This CDR3 is CASSFGGGGYTF. In nucleotides, the CDR3 is TGTGCCAGCAGCTTCGGGGGGGGCGGCTACACCTTC.

V gene TRBV9 combines with J gene TRBJ2-7; 9 bases are shared with TRBD2. V dropped 0 bases and J dropped 3; count of bases not matched to a gene: 7. Looked up from germline, CDR1 is SGDLS and CDR2 is YYNGEE. CDR3 length equals 16 residues. CDR3 in amino acids: CASSVGASGALYEQYF. CDR3 DNA: TGTGCCAGCAGCGTAGGGGCTAGCGGGGCCCTCTACGAGCAGTACTTC.

The chain recombines TRBV6-2 or TRBV6-3 with TRBJ2-3; D is tentatively TRBD1 or TRBD2 (5 bases each). Germline V gene sequence: CDR1 MNHEY, CDR2 SVGEGT. V lost 6 bases and J lost 1, with 11 bases in between. This CDR3 is 14 amino acids long. CDR3 bases: TGTGCCAGCAGACCCTTGGGGGGCACAGATACGCAGTATTTT. This translates into CASRPLGGTDTQYF.

The J gene is TRBJ1-2, the V gene TRBV20-1, with D uncertain. Trimming left V 2 bases short and J 2 bases short, with 6 bases between. Germline loops: CDR1 DFQATT, CDR2 SNEGSKA (reference sequence). The CDR3 contains 12 residues. The DNA of the CDR3 is TGCAGTGCTAGACCTTTAAACTATGGCTACACCTTC. Its translation: CSARPLNYGYTF.

V gene TRBV20-1 combines with J gene TRBJ1-1, with 8 nucleotides matching TRBD1. CDR1 and CDR2 from the germline V gene are DFQATT and SNEGSKA (reference sequence). V was pared by 5 bases and J by 5 bases, with 10 bases of the junction left unmatched. The CDR3 spans 14 residues. The CDR3 bases are TGCAGTGCTTTAGAACGACAGGGGAGGACTGAAGCTTTCTTT. As protein: CSALERQGRTEAFF.

The rearrangement joins TRBV20-1 to TRBJ2-5; 13 nucleotides agree with TRBD2. Germline V gene sequence: CDR1 DFQATT, CDR2 SNEGSKA (reference sequence). The CDR3 loop spans 16 amino acids. V lost 6 bases, J lost 2 bases, and 9 bases stayed unmatched. The chain's CDR3 is CSAETSGRFAQETQYF. Here the CDR3 DNA reads TGCAGTGCGGAGACTAGCGGGAGGTTCGCACAAGAGACCCAGTACTTC.

In its sample, this clonotype was seen a few times. The chain carries TRBV6-1 and TRBJ1-1; possible D gene TRBD1, 5 bases. CDR3 length equals 13 residues. The V and J ends lost 8 bases and 4 bases respectively, with 14 bases between them. Germline V gene data show CDR1 as MNHNS and CDR2 as SASEGT. The CDR3, as DNA: TGTGCCAGCGGTTCAGGGAAGTTCACTGAAGCTTTCTTT. Its protein product is CASGSGKFTEAFF.

The rearrangement uses TRBV4-3 and TRBJ1-1; 7 nucleotides match TRBD1. This CDR3 region has 14 residues. CDR1 is LGHNA and CDR2 is YSLEER in the germline V gene. With 4 bases clipped from V and 7 bases from J, the junction kept 9 bases outside the gene matches. DNA of the CDR3: TGCGCCAGCAGCCTGGGACAGCAGGGGGATGAAGCTTTCTTT. Amino acid sequence: CASSLGQQGDEAFF.

This clonotype was seen repeatedly, ten times or more. This chain links TRBV7-2 with TRBJ1-1, with 7 bases aligning to TRBD1. With V trimmed by 7 bases and J by 1 base, 6 bases remained unmatched. CDR1 SGHTA and CDR2 FQGNSA come from the germline V gene. The CDR3 loop spans 14 amino acids. CDR3 coding DNA: TGTGCCAGCACCCGGTACAGGGGGAACACTGAAGCTTTCTTT. Translation: CASTRYRGNTEAFF. Supplemented by reference TRBV7-2 and TRBJ1-1, the full variable domain reads GAGVSQSPSNKVTEKGKDVELRCDPISGHTALYWYRQSLGQGLEFLIYFQGNSAPDKSGLPSDRFSAERTGGSVSTLTIQRTQQEDSAVYLCASTRYRGNTEAFFGQGTRLTVV.

CDR3 in amino acids: CASSLVPYGYTF. The CDR3 region has the DNA TGTGCCAGCAGCCTGGTCCCCTATGGCTACACCTTC. The rearrangement links TRBV25-1 to TRBJ1-2; D gene ambiguous. Trimming cost V 6 bases and J 4 bases, with 9 bases left between them. The CDR3 has 12 amino acids. Germline CDR1 reads MGHDK; CDR2 reads SYGVNS.

This clonotype was detected a few times. The chain uses TRBV6-2 or TRBV6-3 and TRBJ2-7; possibly TRBD2 for D (6 bases). V was pared by 2 bases and J by 6 bases, with 14 bases between. This CDR3 comprises 14 residues. Per the germline V gene, CDR1 is MNHEY and CDR2 is SVGEGT. The CDR3 loop is CASSYLRLVPEQYF. As DNA, the CDR3 is TGTGCCAGCAGTTACCTTCGACTAGTCCCCGAGCAGTACTTC.

This clonotype was found many times. The V and J genes are TRBV30 and TRBJ2-3, with D unclear. Trimming removed 4 bases at V and 0 bases at J, with 5 bases between. CDR1 and CDR2 from the germline V gene are GTSNPN and SVGIG (reference sequence). The CDR3 consists of 12 residues. The CDR3 nucleotides are TGTGCCTGGACAAGCAGCACAGATACGCAGTATTTT. Translating it yields CAWTSSTDTQYF.

The V and J genes are TRBV3-1 and TRBJ2-2; 7 bases line up with TRBD2. Per the germline V gene, CDR1 is LGHDT and CDR2 is YNNKEL (reference sequence). Trimming cost V 1 base and J 2 bases; bases outside gene matches: 7. The CDR3 sequence is 17 residues long. The CDR3 nucleotides are TGTGCCAGCAGCCAAGGGGCTAGCGGAGGAAACACCGGGGAGCTGTTTTTT. Its protein product is CASSQGASGGNTGELFF.

This clonotype was counted many times. The chain employs TRBV6-6 and TRBJ2-3, with 9 bases fitting TRBD2. This CDR3 is built from 12 residues. The ends lost 4 bases at V and 14 bases at J; junction bases unmatched: 7. CDR1 is MNHNY, CDR2 SVGAGI, per germline (reference sequence). The CDR3 sequence: CASSSGGLAGYF. DNA of the CDR3: TGTGCCAGCAGTTCGGGGGGACTAGCTGGGTATTTT.

This clonotype occurred a few times. This chain connects TRBV12-3 or TRBV12-4 to TRBJ1-2, with a tentative D call TRBD1 (5 bases). The CDR3 extends over 14 amino acids. Trimming cost V 1 base and J 4 bases, with 10 bases left between them. DNA for the CDR3: TGTGCCAGCAGTTTAGAGGGTGGGGCCTATGGCTACACCTTC. Translation gives CASSLEGGAYGYTF.

This clonotype was recorded many times. V gene TRBV6-6 combines with J gene TRBJ1-6; TRBD1 aligns across 12 bases. CDR1 is MNHNY and CDR2 is SVGAGI in the germline V gene (reference sequence). V was clipped by 6 bases and J by 13 bases; unmatched bases: 1. The CDR3 runs 12 residues. The CDR3 nucleotides read TGTGCCAGCAGGGGACAGGGGGCTCCCCTCCACTTT. Translated: CASRGQGAPLHF.

This clonotype was detected a few times. The chain has TRBV12-3 or TRBV12-4 and TRBJ1-5; D not resolved. This CDR3 comprises 15 residues. V was cut by 3 bases and J by 0 bases, with 9 bases left in between. CDR3 residues: CASSFSFSSNQPQHF. CDR3 in DNA: TGTGCCAGCAGTTTTTCATTCTCTAGCAATCAGCCCCAGCATTTT.

The chain couples TRBV12-3 or TRBV12-4 to TRBJ1-5; possible D gene TRBD1, 5 bases. The CDR3 covers 15 residues. Trimming left V 6 bases short and J 5 bases short, with 17 bases between. The CDR3 nucleotides are TGTGCCAGCAGCCCCACATGGGGCGGAGATCAGCCCCAGCATTTT. Encoded protein: CASSPTWGGDQPQHF.

This clonotype was counted ten times or more. This chain uses TRBV10-3 with TRBJ1-6, with D maybe TRBD1 (6 bases). The CDR3 runs to 15 residues. Germline V gene sequence: CDR1 ENHRY, CDR2 SYGVKD. V lost 2 bases, J lost 10 bases, and 15 bases lay in between. This CDR3 reads CAISEGQGFESPLHF. The CDR3 coding sequence is TGTGCCATCAGTGAGGGTCAGGGGTTTGAATCACCCCTCCACTTT.

This chain connects TRBV5-1 to TRBJ2-1, with D unclear. V lost 2 bases and J 10 bases, leaving 16 bases between the germline ends. The CDR3 totals 14 residues. Germline loops: CDR1 SGHRS, CDR2 YFSETQ. This chain's CDR3 is CASSFLGGPGEQFF. CDR3 sequence (DNA): TGCGCCAGCAGCTTTCTAGGTGGACCCGGGGAGCAGTTCTTC. Complete variable domain (other parts from reference TRBV5-1 and TRBJ2-1): KAGVTQTPRYLIKTRGQQVTLSCSPISGHRSVSWYQQTPGQGLQFLFEYFSETQRNKGNFPGRFSGRQFSNSRSEMNVSTLELGDSALYLCASSFLGGPGEQFFGPGTRLTVL.

This clonotype was found a few times. V and J are TRBV20-1 and TRBJ1-6; TRBD1 agrees at 10 bases. CDR1 and CDR2 from the germline V gene are DFQATT and SNEGSKA (reference sequence). This CDR3 has 17 amino acids. V shed 6 bases and J 2 bases; nucleotides not matched to a gene: 10. CDR3 in amino acids: CSARGGDRGPYNSPLHF. The DNA for the CDR3 is TGCAGTGCCCGAGGAGGGGACAGGGGCCCCTATAATTCACCCCTCCACTTT.

This clonotype came up a few times. The genes are TRBV7-3 and TRBJ1-1; possible D gene TRBD1, 6 bases. Trimming removed 9 bases from V and 3 bases from J, with 20 bases in between. The CDR3 sequence is 15 residues long. The germline V gene encodes CDR1 SGHTA and CDR2 FQGTGA. This CDR3 reads CASRGAAGGYTEAFF. The DNA for the CDR3 is TGTGCCAGTAGGGGGGCCGCAGGAGGGTACACTGAAGCTTTCTTT.

This clonotype showed up just a few times. The V gene is TRBV20-1, the J gene TRBJ2-1, with D unresolved. V was clipped by 7 bases and J by 4 bases, with 8 bases between them. The CDR3 is 11 residues long. CDR1 is DFQATT and CDR2 is SNEGSKA in the germline V gene (reference sequence). The CDR3 is CSGLGYNEQFF. CDR3 in DNA: TGCAGTGGACTTGGGTACAATGAGCAGTTCTTC.

This clonotype occurred many times. This chain uses TRBV24-1 with TRBJ2-1; a weak D match, TRBD2 (5 bases). Germline V CDR1 and CDR2: KGHDR, SFDVKD. Trimming pared 4 bases from V and 9 bases from J, leaving 12 bases between. This CDR3 has 13 amino acids. CDR3 coding DNA: TGTGCCACCAGTGACCCGAATCGGGGTGAGCAGTTCTTC. This translates into CATSDPNRGEQFF.